The sequence of this T cell receptor (beta chain) was determined in a study of vaccination and CD4 T cells after COVID-19. Study as a whole: The cells in question were stimulated using overlapping spike peptides derived from SARS-CoV-2, HCoV-NL63, HCoV-OC43 and HCoV-229E.

As concerns this clonotype: As yet, its antigen is unknown.

CD4+ T cells that had been cultured provided DNA sequenced with the Oncomine TCR Beta short-read assay. TCRdb called the PCR reads again in MiXCR, with one record for every CDR3 protein. This sample has 25,000 to 30,000 distinct CDR3 sequences, with about 50% found just once. CDR1 is LNHNV and CDR2 is YYDKDF in the germline V gene (reference sequence). This CDR3 is 17 amino acids long. Trimming pared 1 base from V and 2 bases from J, leaving 15 bases between. Sample treatment: roughly nine-day PBMC culture with coronavirus spike peptide pools or control peptides (ViraFEST assay). The chain uses TRBV15 and TRBJ1-5; possible D gene TRBD1, 5 bases. The TCR originated in a human donor who received a COVID-19 vaccine. The sequenced sample was CD4+ T cells from blood, cultured in vitro, obtained before SARS-CoV-2 vaccination. CDR3 protein: CATSRGFGGPGNQPQHF. The CDR3 DNA sequence: TGTGCCACCAGCAGAGGTTTTGGGGGACCGGGCAATCAGCCCCAGCATTTT.